The present T cell receptor beta chain was sequenced within a study of blood T cell repertoires in COVID-19 (dated by TCRdb to about 2020). Regarding the complete study: Samples from collaborators originated in the United States, Italy and Spain and spanned both the acute and convalescent phases of COVID-19. The material from the prospective study consisted of cDNA or gDNA derived from T cells, B-cell-depleted T cells, or PBMCs. Deeply sampled blood TCRbeta repertoires from subjects exposed to, actively infected with, or recovered from COVID-19 were included in the dataset. A freely available public database, intended as a resource for researchers studying the immune response to SARS-CoV-2, is where the repertoires were released. Samples were obtained from the ongoing ImmuneRACE study (first 160 participants) and from some 1,300 subjects provided by 6 global collaborators. Sample metadata almost always included a de-identified subject ID, COVID-19 status, age in years and sex. Where available, HLA class I and class II types were taken from metadata supplied by the sample provider and were not determined by assay-based typing. Overall results and qualifications from the work: How much clinical and demographic metadata was included differed by source and by participant, and the metadata was provided uncurated.

To note about this clone: What this receptor recognizes is not known. Base qualities were left out, and no much larger clone turns up one base away.

One collaborating source in Seattle enrolled patients while the patients were actively infected and followed the patients over time throughout the course of disease. The collaborating institutions used their own protocols to collect whole blood in K2EDTA tubes. For TCRbeta analysis, collaborator samples were shipped as frozen whole blood, as isolated PBMCs, or as DNA extracted from either sample type. The immunoSEQ Assay, a bias-controlled multiplex PCR, was used to amplify TCRbeta CDR3 regions from genomic DNA. As for how the authors treated the data: The number of nucleated cells in each sample was estimated from the amplification of reference gene primers within the assay. Sequence reads were collapsed and filtered to measure the absolute abundance of every unique TCRbeta CDR3 rearrangement. For each sample, productive Simpson clonality was calculated by taking the square root of Simpson's diversity index across productive rearrangements. The table comes from immuneACCESS by way of TCRdb, which keeps in-frame sequences with V and J called. Part of the clones is missing from these tables; in studies checked, under half for an unresolved V gene and the rest for unknown reasons. That table supplies the V and J calls and clone size; D and trimming were determined from the DNA. The sample yields 250,000 to 300,000 clones; about 86% were counted once. The ten biggest clones cover around 12% of the sample.

This receptor was obtained from a woman in her 30s with COVID-19, enrolled during active disease. The sequenced material came from peripheral blood.

Read as DNA, the sequence is TGCGCCAGCGCCCGGTGGGCTAGCGGGGGGGTGCGGCAAGAGACCCAGTACTTC. It translates to CASARWASGGVRQETQYF. The chain was built from TRBV5-1 and TRBJ2-5, with 12 junctional bases fitting TRBD2. CDR3 length: 18 amino acids, cysteine to phenylalanine. Only CDR3 DNA remains: 54 bases, in frame from the first base. Clipping removes 7 bases from V and 2 bases from J, with 15 as the unmatched junction base count. The germline V gene yields SGHRS for CDR1 and YFSETQ for CDR2.